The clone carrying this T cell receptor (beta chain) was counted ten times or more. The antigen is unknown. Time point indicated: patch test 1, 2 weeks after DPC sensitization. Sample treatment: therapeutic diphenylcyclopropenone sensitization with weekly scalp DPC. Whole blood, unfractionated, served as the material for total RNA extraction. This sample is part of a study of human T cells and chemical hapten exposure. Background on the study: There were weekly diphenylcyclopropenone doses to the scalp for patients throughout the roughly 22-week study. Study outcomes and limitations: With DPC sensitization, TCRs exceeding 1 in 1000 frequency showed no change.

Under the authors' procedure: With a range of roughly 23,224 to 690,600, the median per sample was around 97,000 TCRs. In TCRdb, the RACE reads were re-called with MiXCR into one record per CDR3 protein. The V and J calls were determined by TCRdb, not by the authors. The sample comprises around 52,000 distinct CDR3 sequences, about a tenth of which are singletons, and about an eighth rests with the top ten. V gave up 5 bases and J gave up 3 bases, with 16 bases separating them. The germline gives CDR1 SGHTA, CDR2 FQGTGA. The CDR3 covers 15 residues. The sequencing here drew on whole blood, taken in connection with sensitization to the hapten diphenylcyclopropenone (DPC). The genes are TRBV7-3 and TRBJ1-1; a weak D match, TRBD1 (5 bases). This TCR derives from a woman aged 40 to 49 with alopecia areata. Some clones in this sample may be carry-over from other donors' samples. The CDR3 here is CASSPSPGAHTEAFF. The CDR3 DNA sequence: TGTGCCAGCAGCCCAAGCCCCGGGGCGCACACTGAAGCTTTCTTT.